This T cell receptor beta chain was captured by sequencing in a study of T cells after yellow fever vaccination. Study-wide results and caveats: By day 5 rather than day 15, the secondary response had peaked, though it was weaker. Contamination of FACS-sorted repertoires by abundant clonotypes from the bulk population could occur.

Trimming removed 5 bases from V and 5 bases from J, with 16 bases in between. This CDR3 contains 14 residues. Germline CDR1 SGHTA, CDR2 FQGNSA. Synthesis of TCR cDNA relied on 5'RACE template switching, which attached a universal primer site and UMIs. TCRdb called the 5' RACE reads again in MiXCR, with one record for every CDR3 protein. Here the sample spans some 400,000 distinct CDR3 sequences, 6.2% being singletons. As to this clonotype: Its antigen is undetermined.

This specimen consisted of PBMCs, obtained 5 days after the yellow fever booster vaccination. The TCR was taken from a young man who received the YFV17D yellow fever vaccine. The J gene is TRBJ2-7, the V gene TRBV7-2, with D possibly being TRBD2 (5 bases). CDR3 nucleotides: TGTGCCAGCAGCCTAGTAGGGAGCGGCCACGAGCAGTACTTC. It codes for CASSLVGSGHEQYF.